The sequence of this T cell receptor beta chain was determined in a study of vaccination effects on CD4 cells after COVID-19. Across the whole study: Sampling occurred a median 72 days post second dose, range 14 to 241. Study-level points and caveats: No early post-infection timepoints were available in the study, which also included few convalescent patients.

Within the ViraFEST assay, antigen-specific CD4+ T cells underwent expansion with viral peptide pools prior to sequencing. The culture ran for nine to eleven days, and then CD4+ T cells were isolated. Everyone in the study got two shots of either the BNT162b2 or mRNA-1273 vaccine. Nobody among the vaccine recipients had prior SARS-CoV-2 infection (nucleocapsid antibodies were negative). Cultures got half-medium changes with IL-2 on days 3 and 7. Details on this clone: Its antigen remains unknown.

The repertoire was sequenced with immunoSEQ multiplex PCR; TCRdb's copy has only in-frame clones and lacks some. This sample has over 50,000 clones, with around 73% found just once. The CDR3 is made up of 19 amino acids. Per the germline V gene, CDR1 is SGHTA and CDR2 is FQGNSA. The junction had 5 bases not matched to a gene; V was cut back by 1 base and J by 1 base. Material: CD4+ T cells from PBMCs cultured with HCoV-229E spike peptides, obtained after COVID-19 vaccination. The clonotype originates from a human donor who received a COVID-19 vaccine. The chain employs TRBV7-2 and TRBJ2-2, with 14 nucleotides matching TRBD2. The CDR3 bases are TGTGCCAGCAGCTTAGTCCCGACTAGCGGGGGGGTGAACACCGGGGAGCTGTTTTTT. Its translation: CASSLVPTSGGVNTGELFF. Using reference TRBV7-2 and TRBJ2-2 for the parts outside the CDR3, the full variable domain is GAGVSQSPSNKVTEKGKDVELRCDPISGHTALYWYRQSLGQGLEFLIYFQGNSAPDKSGLPSDRFSAERTGGSVSTLTIQRTQQEDSAVYLCASSLVPTSGGVNTGELFFGEGSRLTVL.